The 26 T cell receptor beta chains below come from one sample, sequenced in a study of CD8 T cells in ankylosing spondylitis (dated by TCRdb to between 2016 and 2019). Library prep was done by 5' RACE. The sequencer listed for this sample is Illumina HiSeq 2500. The public reads were run again by TCRdb, first through fastp at Q25 and then through MiXCR, and only productive beta chains were kept. Here each entry gathers all rows of one CDR3 protein and keeps the most common genes and DNA. This sample has about 180,000 distinct CDR3 sequences in its table, and around a tenth of those were observed once. The ten largest clones add up to around 16% of the sample. The material sequenced was blood, either unsorted or a sorted T cell fraction (not recorded which). These receptors were taken from a female donor with ankylosing spondylitis or in good health (not recorded which).

This clonotype was seen a few times. The rearrangement uses TRBV19 and TRBJ2-6; D may be TRBD2 (6 bases). V gave up 7 bases and J gave up 2 bases, with 18 bases separating them. From germline, CDR1 is LNHDA and CDR2 SQIVND (reference sequence). The CDR3 is 17 residues long. The CDR3: CASTGWRASAGANVLTF. CDR3 coding DNA: TGTGCCAGTACTGGGTGGAGGGCCTCGGCTGGGGCCAACGTCCTGACTTTC.

This clonotype was observed many times. V and J are TRBV29-1 and TRBJ1-2, with unresolved D. Germline-derived CDR1 and CDR2 are SQVTM and ANQGSEA. The CDR3 contains 12 residues. Trimming stripped 6 bases from V and 8 bases from J, with 16 bases between. CDR3 DNA: TGCAGCGTCCCGATAGGTGGTTACGGCTACACCTTC. It specifies CSVPIGGYGYTF. The full variable domain, completed using reference TRBV29-1 and TRBJ1-2, is SAVISQKPSRDICQRGTSLTIQCQVDSQVTMMFWYRQQPGQSLTLIATANQGSEATYESGFVIDKFPISRPNLTFSTLTVSNMSPEDSSIYLCSVPIGGYGYTFGSGTRLTVV.

This clonotype was detected ten times or more. This chain joins TRBV12-3 or TRBV12-4 and TRBJ2-7; D ambiguous. This CDR3 contains 12 residues. The V and J ends lost 6 bases and 4 bases respectively, with 10 bases between them. The CDR3 protein is CASSPSLYEQYF. In DNA, the CDR3 is TGTGCCAGCAGCCCCTCCCTTTACGAGCAGTACTTC.

This clonotype was seen only a few times. This chain joins TRBV20-1 and TRBJ2-7; TRBD1 agrees at 8 bases. The CDR3 contains 15 residues. CDR1 is DFQATT, CDR2 SNEGSKA, per germline (reference sequence). The ends lost 2 bases at V and 1 base at J; junction bases unmatched: 7. In DNA, the CDR3 is TGCAGTGCTAGATCGAGGACAGGGAGGTCCTACGAGCAGTACTTC. Residues: CSARSRTGRSYEQYF.

V and J are TRBV13 and TRBJ2-7, with 9 bases that match TRBD1. The germline gives CDR1 PRHDT, CDR2 FYEKMQ (reference sequence). V trimming: 5 bases; J trimming: 5 bases; junction bases outside the gene matches: 10. The CDR3 contains 15 residues. The CDR3 nucleotides read TGTGCCAGCAGCGAGACCAGGACAGGGGATAACGAGCAGTACTTC. Protein: CASSETRTGDNEQYF.

The sample holds a few counts of this clonotype. The chain has TRBV7-9 and TRBJ2-1; TRBD2 aligns across 9 bases. Germline values: CDR1 SEHNR, CDR2 FQNEAQ (reference sequence). The CDR3 extends over 16 amino acids. V shed 1 base and J 5 bases; nucleotides not matched to a gene: 6. The CDR3 sequence is CASSLVVAGADNEQFF. Written as DNA, the CDR3 is TGTGCCAGCAGCTTAGTGGTAGCGGGAGCGGACAATGAGCAGTTCTTC. The whole variable domain, remainder taken from reference TRBV7-9 and TRBJ2-1, is DTGVSQNPRHKITKRGQNVTFRCDPISEHNRLYWYRQTLGQGPEFLTYFQNEAQLEKSRLLSDRFSAERPKGSFSTLEIQRTEQGDSAMYLCASSLVVAGADNEQFFGPGTRLTVL.

This clonotype was recorded a few times. J is TRBJ1-5 and V is TRBV27, with a weak D call TRBD1 (5 bases). With 6 bases removed from V and 2 bases from J, the gap between germline ends came to 11 bases. The CDR3 loop spans 14 amino acids. CDR1 and CDR2 (germline): MNHEY, SMNVEV (reference sequence). CDR3 nucleotides: TGTGCCAGCAGCCCAATGGGACGCAATCAGCCCCAGCATTTT. Translated, it gives CASSPMGRNQPQHF.

The chain links TRBV5-1 to TRBJ1-1; the D is unclear. This CDR3 is 14 amino acids long. Trimming cost V 1 base and J 1 base, with 8 bases left between them. CDR1 is SGHRS, CDR2 YFSETQ, per germline. CDR3 region: CASSLSVSNTEAFF. In DNA form, the CDR3 reads TGCGCCAGCAGCTTGTCAGTTTCGAACACTGAAGCTTTCTTT. Combining the CDR3 with reference TRBV5-1 and TRBJ1-1 gives the whole variable domain KAGVTQTPRYLIKTRGQQVTLSCSPISGHRSVSWYQQTPGQGLQFLFEYFSETQRNKGNFPGRFSGRQFSNSRSEMNVSTLELGDSALYLCASSLSVSNTEAFFGQGTRLTVV.

This clonotype was counted only a few times. The rearrangement joins TRBV6-5 to TRBJ2-1, with D unresolved. Germline V gene lookup returns CDR1 MNHEY and CDR2 SVGAGI. There are 11 residues in the CDR3. With 7 bases removed from V and 7 bases from J, the gap between germline ends came to 8 bases. The CDR3 here is CASMDGNEQFF. CDR3 DNA sequence: TGTGCCAGCATGGACGGAAATGAGCAGTTCTTC.

V is TRBV7-6 and J is TRBJ2-1; TRBD2 agrees at 7 bases. V was clipped by 0 bases and J by 0 bases; unmatched bases: 8. This CDR3 has 18 residues. Germline V gene lookup returns CDR1 SGHVS and CDR2 FNYEAQ. The CDR3 coding sequence is TGTGCCAGCAGCTTAGCAAGCGGGGCGTATAGCTCCTACAATGAGCAGTTCTTC. It specifies CASSLASGAYSSYNEQFF.

The J gene is TRBJ2-1, the V gene TRBV20-1, with TRBD2 as a possible D gene (6 bases). The V gene lost 6 bases and the J gene lost 3 bases, with 12 bases spanning the gap. The CDR3 has 13 residues. CDR1 and CDR2 (germline): DFQATT, SNEGSKA (reference sequence). In nucleotides, the CDR3 is TGCAGTGCGAGGGACTCCTACTACAATGAGCAGTTCTTC. Translating gives CSARDSYYNEQFF.

This clonotype has at least ten counts. V and J are TRBV7-7 and TRBJ2-3; 9 bases align to TRBD2. This CDR3 is built from 17 residues. Trimming removed 0 bases from V and 4 bases from J; junction bases left unmatched: 8. CDR1 and CDR2 (germline): SSHAT, FNYEAQ (reference sequence). CDR3 sequence reads: CASSLALAGGAADTQYF. The DNA for the CDR3 is TGTGCCAGCAGCTTAGCGCTGGCGGGAGGGGCGGCAGATACGCAGTATTTT.

This rearrangement joins TRBV2 to TRBJ1-2; weak D call: TRBD1 (5 bases). This CDR3 spans 13 amino acids. Germline CDR1 reads SNHLY; CDR2 reads FYNNEI. V was cut by 7 bases and J by 1 base, with 10 bases left in between. The CDR3 DNA reads as TGTGCCAGCATAACAGGCGGTAACTATGGCTACACCTTC. Protein sequence: CASITGGNYGYTF.

There are a few counts of this clonotype. This chain uses TRBV7-9 with TRBJ2-1; TRBD2 aligns across 10 bases. CDR3 length: 14 residues. Per germline, CDR1 SEHNR and CDR2 FQNEAQ (reference sequence). With 5 bases clipped from V and 8 bases from J, the junction kept 6 bases outside the gene matches. DNA for the CDR3: TGTGCCAGCAGCAGCGGGAGGGCCAGGTATGAGCAGTTCTTC. It encodes CASSSGRARYEQFF.

This clonotype was counted between two and nine times. The chain carries TRBV7-2 and TRBJ1-2; D is perhaps TRBD1 (6 bases). The CDR3 is 17 amino acids. Trimming cost V 3 bases and J 0 bases, with 17 bases left between them. Germline assignment: CDR1 SGHTA and CDR2 FQGNSA. The CDR3 DNA reads TGTGCCAGCAGCTTTGTAACGGGGGGGCGGTCTAACTATGGCTACACCTTC. Amino acid sequence: CASSFVTGGRSNYGYTF.

The gene calls are TRBV7-6 and TRBJ2-1; tentative D call: TRBD1 (6 bases). The CDR3 runs 14 residues. CDR1 and CDR2 (germline): SGHVS, FNYEAQ. Trimming removed 3 bases at V and 7 bases at J, with 13 bases between. The chain's CDR3 is CASSFRGSGNEQFF. The CDR3 region has the DNA TGTGCCAGCAGCTTCAGGGGATCGGGGAATGAGCAGTTCTTC.

This clonotype was seen many times. The chain couples TRBV3-1 to TRBJ2-2; D is unclear. The ends were cut back, 7 bases at V and 4 bases at J, with 4 bases in the middle. The CDR3 has 11 amino acids. Per germline, CDR1 LGHDT and CDR2 YNNKEL (reference sequence). DNA of the CDR3: TGTGCCAGCACCTCCACCGGGGAGCTGTTTTTT. This sequence encodes CASTSTGELFF.

The chain couples TRBV9 to TRBJ2-7; a weak D match, TRBD1 (6 bases). Trimming took off 3 bases at V and 5 bases at J, with 15 bases between the two ends. CDR3 size: 14 residues. Per germline, CDR1 SGDLS and CDR2 YYNGEE. CDR3: CASSGQGSWNEQYF. The CDR3, as DNA: TGTGCCAGCAGCGGGCAGGGGTCTTGGAACGAGCAGTACTTC.

This chain uses TRBV19 with TRBJ2-7; D perhaps matches TRBD1 (5 bases). The CDR3 covers 13 residues. CDR1 and CDR2 (germline): LNHDA, SQIVND (reference sequence). V gave up 3 bases and J gave up 7 bases, with 13 bases separating them. For the CDR3, the DNA is TGTGCCAGTAGTATCTACAGGTCCGCGGAGCAGTACTTC. Protein product: CASSIYRSAEQYF.

This clonotype was seen a few times. The chain is built from TRBV9 and TRBJ2-1; the D call may be TRBD1 or TRBD2 (5 bases each). The CDR3 runs to 15 residues. Germline CDR1 is SGDLS and CDR2 is YYNGEE. The V end was cut by 4 bases, the J end by 4 bases, with 15 bases between. This chain's CDR3 is CASSPSWGSYNEQFF. The CDR3 nucleotides are TGTGCCAGCAGCCCCTCGTGGGGGAGTTACAATGAGCAGTTCTTC.

This chain connects TRBV7-8 to TRBJ1-2; weak D call: TRBD1 (5 bases). This CDR3 contains 12 residues. Trimming took 3 bases from V and 8 from J, leaving 10 bases between them. Germline V gene data show CDR1 as SGHVS and CDR2 as FQNEAQ. Here the CDR3 DNA reads TGTGCCAGCAGCTTTAAACCAGGGGGCTACACCTTC. This sequence encodes CASSFKPGGYTF.

This chain uses TRBV10-3 with TRBJ2-3; TRBD1 might be the D (5 bases). Germline V lookup: CDR1 ENHRY, CDR2 SYGVKD. V lost 4 bases and J 0 bases, leaving 20 bases between the germline ends. The CDR3 is 18 residues long. The CDR3 bases are TGTGCCATCAGTGCGCCCCGGCGACAGACCCCTAGCACAGATACGCAGTATTTT. It codes for CAISAPRRQTPSTDTQYF.

V usage is TRBV19 and J usage is TRBJ1-5, with D possibly being TRBD1 (6 bases). V lost 1 base, J lost 5 bases, and 15 bases lay in between. Germline CDR1 and CDR2: LNHDA and SQIVND (reference sequence). There are 16 residues in the CDR3. In DNA, the CDR3 is TGTGCCAGTAGTATAGGGTGGGGGCCTATCTATCAGCCCCAGCATTTT. Protein: CASSIGWGPIYQPQHF.

The genes are TRBV12-3 or TRBV12-4 and TRBJ2-1, with 7 bases aligning to TRBD2. Trimming cost V 4 bases and J 2 bases; bases outside gene matches: 5. There are 15 residues in the CDR3. The CDR3 spells CASSYLAVAYNEQFF. In DNA form, the CDR3 reads TGTGCCAGCAGTTATCTAGCGGTTGCCTACAATGAGCAGTTCTTC.

The table lists this clonotype with many counts. CDR3 coding DNA: TGCGCCAGCAGCCAAGATTTCGCTAGCGGGAGTACAAGCTCCTACAATGAGCAGTTCTTC. It specifies CASSQDFASGSTSSYNEQFF. The chain employs TRBV4-3 and TRBJ2-1; 10 bases are shared with TRBD2. CDR1 LGHNA and CDR2 YSLEER come from the germline V gene. The CDR3 length is 20 residues. The V segment lost 0 bases and the J segment 0 bases; nucleotides outside the gene matches: 11.

This clonotype was detected only a few times. V and J are TRBV12-5 and TRBJ1-1; the D is unclear. This CDR3 spans 14 amino acids. Germline-derived CDR1 and CDR2 are LGHNT and FRNRAP. V shed 5 bases and J shed 5 bases, with 15 bases lying between them. This chain's CDR3 is CASGRSLMGTEAFF. CDR3 in DNA: TGTGCTAGTGGTCGATCCCTCATGGGTACTGAAGCTTTCTTT.